What follows are 14 T cell receptor beta chains derived from one specimen sequenced in a study of OX40 agonist ivuxolimab in advanced cancers. Libraries were prepared by immunoSEQ multiplex PCR; TCRdb keeps only in-frame clonotypes and omits some of them. The data hold 49,000 or so clones, with 88% observed a single time. Material: CD4+ or CD8+ T cells sorted from blood, obtained in a trial of the OX40 agonist ivuxolimab. Every receptor here comes from an adult with an advanced solid tumor such as melanoma, head and neck, liver or kidney cancer.

V gene TRBV14 combines with J gene TRBJ2-7; a possible D gene is TRBD1 (6 bases). The germline gives CDR1 SGHDN, CDR2 FVKESK. V dropped 6 bases and J dropped 5 bases, with 11 bases sitting between them. This CDR3 region has 12 residues. CDR3 bases: TGTGCCAGCAGTCTTCAGGGGAACGAGCAGTACTTC. Translated, it gives CASSLQGNEQYF.

The chain combines TRBV11-1 with TRBJ2-1; D tentatively reads TRBD1 or TRBD2 (5 bases each). CDR1 is SGHAT, CDR2 FQDESV, per germline (reference sequence). The CDR3 length is 15 residues. Trimming removed 1 base from V and 3 bases from J, with 10 bases in between. CDR3 bases: TGTGCCAGCAGCTTAGATGAGGGGATCTACAATGAGCAGTTCTTC. This sequence encodes CASSLDEGIYNEQFF.

The chain combines TRBV12-5 with TRBJ2-1; possibly TRBD2 for D (5 bases). The CDR3 runs to 12 residues. From germline, CDR1 is LGHNT and CDR2 FRNRAP. V lost 3 bases and J 9 bases, leaving 9 bases between the germline ends. The CDR3 bases are TGTGCTAGTGGTTTTAGGAGCGGTGAGCAGTTCTTC. Its translation is CASGFRSGEQFF.

This chain links TRBV4-1 with TRBJ1-4; no clear D. Germline V gene sequence: CDR1 MGHRA, CDR2 YSYEKL. This CDR3 comprises 12 residues. V was cut by 1 base and J by 6 bases, with 3 bases left in between. The CDR3, as DNA: TGCGCCAGCAGCCAAGTCGATGAAAAACTGTTTTTT. Encoded protein: CASSQVDEKLFF.

This chain links TRBV18 with TRBJ2-6, with unresolved D. The V end lost 2 bases, the J end lost 0 bases, and 5 bases lay between the germline ends. Germline assignment: CDR1 KGHSH and CDR2 LQKENI. This CDR3 has 15 residues. Here the CDR3 DNA reads TGTGCCAGCTCACCATTGATCTCTGGGGCCAACGTCCTGACTTTC. This codes for CASSPLISGANVLTF.

The chain recombines TRBV4-3 with TRBJ2-7; D unresolved. CDR1 is LGHNA and CDR2 is YSLEER in the germline V gene. The CDR3 runs to 14 residues. Trimming stripped 0 bases from V and 5 bases from J, with 11 bases between. The CDR3 nucleotides read TGCGCCAGCAGCCAAGATTTAGGGTACAACGAGCAGTACTTC. As protein: CASSQDLGYNEQYF.

The chain uses TRBV5-1 and TRBJ2-3, with no clear D. V was trimmed by 1 base and J by 1 base, leaving 4 bases between them. This CDR3 is 13 amino acids long. Germline values: CDR1 SGHRS, CDR2 YFSETQ. The CDR3 spells CASSLRRTDTQYF. The CDR3 coding sequence is TGCGCCAGCAGCTTGCGCCGCACAGATACGCAGTATTTT.

This clone has just a few counts. The chain uses TRBV7-2 and TRBJ2-4; D gene uncertain. V was trimmed by 3 bases and J by 6 bases, leaving 12 bases between them. The V gene's germline CDR1 is SGHTA and CDR2 FQGNSA. The CDR3 totals 14 residues. The CDR3: CASSFDLMGNIQYF. The CDR3 nucleotides are TGTGCCAGCAGCTTCGATCTGATGGGAAACATTCAGTACTTC.

This chain uses TRBV10-3 with TRBJ2-3, with TRBD2 matching 10 bases. CDR1 is ENHRY, CDR2 SYGVKD, per germline. Trimming at V came to 0 bases and at J to 4 bases, leaving 7 bases not matched to a gene. The CDR3 runs to 17 residues. CDR3 region: CAISESWASGSSDTQYF. The CDR3 nucleotides read TGTGCCATCAGTGAGTCCTGGGCTAGCGGGAGTTCAGATACGCAGTATTTT.

V is TRBV7-2 and J is TRBJ2-3; no reliable D call. Germline lookup yields CDR1 SGHTA and CDR2 FQGNSA. The CDR3 extends over 14 amino acids. V lost 2 bases to trimming and J lost 4 bases, with 10 bases between them. The CDR3 spells CASSLSGLPDTQYF. The CDR3 DNA reads as TGTGCCAGCAGCTTATCTGGGCTCCCAGATACGCAGTATTTT.

This sequence joins TRBV7-3 and TRBJ1-1, with TRBD1 matching 7 bases. The CDR3 sequence is 14 residues long. V shed 4 bases, J shed 3 bases, and the junction held 5 bases outside the gene matches. Germline CDR1 and CDR2: SGHTA and FQGTGA. The CDR3: CASSYAGQYTEAFF. DNA for the CDR3: TGTGCCAGCAGCTACGCGGGACAGTACACTGAAGCTTTCTTT.

The genes are TRBV28 and TRBJ1-2; a possible D gene is TRBD1 (6 bases). Germline CDR1 is MDHEN and CDR2 is SYDVKM. This CDR3 has 13 amino acids. Trimming shortened V by 6 bases and J by 4 bases, and 12 bases separated the two germline ends. The CDR3 coding sequence is TGTGCCAGCAGGACAGGTTCTTCCTATGGCTACACCTTC. As protein: CASRTGSSYGYTF.

The chain recombines TRBV11-2 with TRBJ2-7, with no clear D. Germline V gives CDR1 SGHAT, CDR2 FQNNGV. The ends were cut back, 0 bases at V and 1 base at J, with 7 bases in the middle. There are 14 residues in the CDR3. CDR3 nucleotides: TGTGCCAGCAGCTTAGAATTGGTATCCTACGAGCAGTACTTC. Its translation is CASSLELVSYEQYF.

V gene TRBV10-3 combines with J gene TRBJ2-1; D gene unclear. Germline assignment: CDR1 ENHRY and CDR2 SYGVKD. This CDR3 contains 12 residues. With 2 bases removed from V and 6 bases from J, the gap between germline ends came to 5 bases. Here the CDR3 reads CAISERVNEQFF. CDR3 DNA: TGTGCCATCAGTGAGCGGGTCAATGAGCAGTTCTTC.